This T cell receptor beta chain derives from a study of blood T cell repertoires in COVID-19. Across the study: Sources were T cells, B-cell-depleted T cells, or PBMCs; the material itself was cDNA or gDNA.

Looked up from germline, CDR1 is SGHNT and CDR2 is YENEEA. This CDR3 is built from 14 residues. V shed 2 bases and J shed 1 base, with 9 bases lying between them. As originally analysed: For nucleated cells, counts were estimated from reference gene primer amplification. Some clones are missing from TCRdb's copy, which holds only in-frame ones; the method was immunoSEQ multiplex PCR. The V and J calls and clone size were taken over from that table, and D and trimming were inferred from the DNA. Among 130,000 or so clones listed, roughly four fifths were seen once. The clonotype was recovered from a human donor in a cohort sampled during active COVID-19. The sequencing sample was made of peripheral blood. The V call is TRBV11-3, the J call TRBJ2-7; D gene ambiguous. The CDR3 DNA sequence: TGTGCCAGCAGCTTAAACAGTGGTTCCTACGAGCAGTACTTC. Its translation is CASSLNSGSYEQYF.